The clone carrying this TCR beta chain was detected once. These data belong to a study of blood T cell repertoires in COVID-19. Looking at the study overall: Samples taken during acute and convalescent COVID-19 were collected in the United States, Italy and Spain. Sources were T cells, B-cell-depleted T cells, or PBMCs; the material itself was cDNA or gDNA.

In the authors' workflow: For nucleated cells, counts were estimated from reference gene primer amplification. Assay used: immunoSEQ multiplex PCR; TCRdb lists only in-frame clones, some missing. V and J calls and clone size follow that table, whereas D and trimming were derived from the DNA. This sample carries fewer than 150,000 clones, around four fifths of them seen once, and the ten largest clones take around 13%. V trimming: 5 bases; J trimming: 5 bases; junction bases outside the gene matches: 6. This CDR3 is 14 amino acids long. Germline CDR1 reads SGHNT; CDR2 reads YYREEE (reference sequence).

The chain has TRBV5-4 and TRBJ2-4, with 8 nucleotides matching TRBD1. Sequencing was carried out using peripheral blood. The sequence was collected from a human donor in a cohort sampled during active COVID-19. In DNA, the CDR3 is TGTGCCAGCAGGGACAGGGTGGCGGAAAACATTCAGTACTTC. Translated: CASRDRVAENIQYF.